A selection of T cell receptor beta chains follows, all from one sample in a study of metastatic and nonmetastatic thyroid tumors. Using MiXCR, TCRdb re-called clones from the PCR reads. The sample has roughly 57,000 clones, 20% to 25% seen once. The source material was blood. These receptors were collected from a female donor with papillary thyroid cancer or a benign thyroid nodule (not recorded which). Some clones in this sample may be carry-over from other donors' samples. The CDR3 runs from the conserved cysteine through the conserved F or W. The D gene is left open where the match is weak. Size values are once, few and many counts, or a class for expanded clones, and some rows have none.

V	D	size	J	CDR3	DNA
TRBV6-5	-	-	TRBJ1-5	CASSPRVWNNNANQPQHF	TGTGCCAGCAGCCCCAGGGTGTGGAACAACAATGCCAATCAGCCCCAGCATTTT
TRBV20-1	-	many	TRBJ1-1	CSARVGGSGEAFF	TGCAGTGCTAGAGTTGGGGGATCCGGTGAAGCTTTCTTT
TRBV6-1	-	many	TRBJ2-6	CASSINTSGANVLTF	TGTGCCAGCAGTATAAACACCTCTGGGGCCAACGTCCTGACTTTC
TRBV7-6	-	many	TRBJ2-3	CASSPGSMADTQYF	TGTGCCAGCAGCCCGGGGTCAATGGCGGATACGCAGTATTTT
TRBV30	-	many	TRBJ2-1	CAWSVGSGYNEQFF	TGTGCCTGGAGTGTGGGTAGCGGATACAATGAGCAGTTCTTC
TRBV6-1	-	many	TRBJ2-5	CASSEEGGETQYF	TGTGCCAGCAGTGAAGAGGGGGGGGAGACCCAGTACTTC
TRBV10-2	-	-	TRBJ2-3	CAIGRADPQYF	TGCGCCATCGGGAGAGCAGATCCGCAGTATTTT
TRBV27	-	many	TRBJ1-5	CASSLLGINQPQHF	TGTGCCAGCAGTTTATTAGGTATCAATCAGCCCCAGCATTTT
TRBV20-1	TRBD2	many	TRBJ2-5	CSARDIAGEWETQYF	TGCAGTGCTAGAGATATAGCGGGAGAGTGGGAGACCCAGTACTTC
TRBV12-3/TRBV12-4	-	many	TRBJ2-5	CASSGYQETQYF	TGTGCCAGCAGCGGTTACCAAGAGACCCAGTACTTC
TRBV5-1	-	-	TRBJ2-3	CASSTGASTDTQYF	TGCGCCAGCAGTACAGGTGCCAGCACAGATACGCAGTATTTT
TRBV6-1	-	many	TRBJ2-7	CASKVGLSSYEQYF	TGTGCCAGTAAGGTTGGTCTAAGCTCCTACGAGCAGTACTTC
TRBV5-4	-	-	TRBJ2-1	CASSLAGGEQFF	TGTGCCAGCAGCTTGGCTGGCGGTGAGCAGTTCTTC
TRBV15	-	-	TRBJ2-6	CATTRGSSSSRANVLTF	TGTGCCACTACAAGAGGGAGCTCTAGCTCTCGGGCCAACGTCCTGACTTTC
TRBV6-1	TRBD2	-	TRBJ2-1	CASSEGTSEYNEQFF	TGTGCCAGCAGTGAGGGTACTAGCGAATACAATGAGCAGTTCTTC
TRBV28	TRBD2	many	TRBJ2-1	CASKGTSTVNEQFF	TGTGCCAGCAAGGGGACTAGCACGGTCAATGAGCAGTTCTTC
TRBV7-7	-	many	TRBJ2-7	CASSPSLGGGYEQYF	TGTGCTAGCAGCCCAAGTCTTGGGGGAGGCTACGAGCAGTACTTC
TRBV5-1	-	many	TRBJ2-7	CASSAWDAEAEQYF	TGCGCCAGCAGCGCCTGGGACGCAGAGGCCGAGCAGTACTTC